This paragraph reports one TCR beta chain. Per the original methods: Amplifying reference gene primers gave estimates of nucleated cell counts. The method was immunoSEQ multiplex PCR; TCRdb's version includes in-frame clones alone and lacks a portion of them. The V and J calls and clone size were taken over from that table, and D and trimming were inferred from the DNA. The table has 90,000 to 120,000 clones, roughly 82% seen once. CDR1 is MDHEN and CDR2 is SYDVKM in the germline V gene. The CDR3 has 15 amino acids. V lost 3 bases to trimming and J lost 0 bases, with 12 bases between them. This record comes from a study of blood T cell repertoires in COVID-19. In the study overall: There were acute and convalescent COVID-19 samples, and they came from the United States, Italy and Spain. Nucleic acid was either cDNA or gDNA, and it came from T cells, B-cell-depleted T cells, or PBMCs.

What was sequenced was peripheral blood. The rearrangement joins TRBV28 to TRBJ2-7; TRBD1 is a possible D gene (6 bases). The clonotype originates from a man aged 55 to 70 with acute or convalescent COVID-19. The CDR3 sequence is CASSLLRDTSYEQYF. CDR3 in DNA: TGTGCCAGCAGTTTGCTCCGGGACACCTCCTACGAGCAGTACTTC.